These T cell receptor beta chains were read from a single sample in a study of T cell responses to AZD1222 COVID-19 vaccine. TCRdb's copy holds only in-frame clones and misses some; the assay was immunoSEQ multiplex PCR. The sample has some 160,000 clones, roughly 89% seen once; the top ten hold roughly 0.98%. The input for sequencing was peripheral blood, taken 28 days after the second AZD1222 dose. All receptors come from an adult who received the AZD1222 COVID-19 vaccine. Each CDR3 is given with its conserved first and last residue. Each record gives: J gene, clone size, D gene, V gene, CDR3 DNA, CDR3 protein. D genes are given only for firm matches. A row's size may be missing; if present it is once, few, many or a size class.

>TRBJ1-1|once|NA|TRBV12-3/TRBV12-4
TGTGCCAGCAGCCGGGACATCGACACTGAAGCTTTCTTT
CASSRDIDTEAFF
>TRBJ1-4|NA|NA|TRBV5-4
TGTGCCAGCAGCCGGCCAGGAACTAATGAAAAACTGTTTTTT
CASSRPGTNEKLFF
>TRBJ2-2|NA|NA|TRBV18
TGTGCCAGCTCACCACCGGGGGGACGGACCGGGGAGCTGTTTTTT
CASSPPGGRTGELFF
>TRBJ2-2|once|NA|TRBV18
TGTGCCAGCTCACTAACACTGGACACCGGGGAGCTGTTTTTT
CASSLTLDTGELFF
>TRBJ2-2|NA|NA|TRBV13
TGTGCCAGCAGCCTCCGGGAACGAGTATTGGTTACCGGGGAGCTGTTTTTT
CASSLRERVLVTGELFF
>TRBJ2-3|few|NA|TRBV7-7
TGTGCCAGCAGCTTATTCCTGGCAGATACGCAGTATTTT
CASSLFLADTQYF
>TRBJ2-1|NA|TRBD2|TRBV3-1/TRBV3-2
TGTGCCAGCAGCCAAGATCGTCTAGCGGGGTACAATGAGCAGTTCTTC
CASSQDRLAGYNEQFF
>TRBJ1-4|NA|TRBD1|TRBV15
TGTGCCACAACAGGGGGCGAGGGTGAAAAACTGTTTTTT
CATTGGEGEKLFF
>TRBJ2-3|NA|TRBD2|TRBV4-2
TGTGCCAGCAGCCCAGCGGGGTCGGATACGCAGTATTTT
CASSPAGSDTQYF
>TRBJ2-1|NA|NA|TRBV7-9
TGTGCCAGCAGCTTAGCGAGACCCGGGGATGAGCAGTTCTTC
CASSLARPGDEQFF
>TRBJ1-1|NA|TRBD1|TRBV19
TGTGCCAGTAGTCAGTCGGGACAGCCGAACACTGAAGCTTTCTTT
CASSQSGQPNTEAFF
>TRBJ1-1|once|NA|TRBV21-1
TGTGCCAGCAGTCCTAGACAGGGGAGTGGAGTGGCGAGCACTGAAGCTTTCTTT
CASSPRQGSGVASTEAFF
>TRBJ1-1|NA|TRBD1|TRBV7-9
TGTGCCAGCAGTGCGGGGGGACAGGGTCGGGTTTTCTTT
CASSAGGQGRVFF
>TRBJ1-3|NA|NA|TRBV6-1
TGTGCCAGCAGTGAACACACCGTCAACTCTGGAAACACCATATATTTT
CASSEHTVNSGNTIYF
>TRBJ1-1|NA|NA|TRBV19
TGTGCCAGTAGTATCATCAAAGGCCGAGGGAACACTGAAGCTTTCTTT
CASSIIKGRGNTEAFF
>TRBJ1-4|NA|NA|TRBV4-2
TGTGCCAGCAGCCGAACCGGGGAAAAACTGTTTTTT
CASSRTGEKLFF
>TRBJ1-1|NA|NA|TRBV5-1
TGCGCCAGCAGCTTGTCAGCGGGGACTGAAGCTTTCTTT
CASSLSAGTEAFF
>TRBJ2-2|NA|NA|TRBV9
TGTGCCAGCAGCGTCCCCGGGGAGCTGTTTTTT
CASSVPGELFF
>TRBJ1-2|NA|TRBD1|TRBV2
TGTGCCAGGAGGAGAGGGACAGACGCTAACTATGGCTACACCTTC
CARRRGTDANYGYTF
>TRBJ2-7|NA|NA|TRBV11-2
TGTGCCAGCAGCCCCGTATTCGACACCCTCCCGTCCGGCGAGCAGTACTTC
CASSPVFDTLPSGEQYF
>TRBJ1-1|NA|NA|TRBV10-3
TGTGCCATCACCTTAGATATGAACACTGAAGCTTTCTTT
CAITLDMNTEAFF
>TRBJ1-3|NA|NA|TRBV7-2
TGTGCCAGCAGCTTAGTGGGTGGGGTGCGCAGCTCTGGAAACACCATATATTTT
CASSLVGGVRSSGNTIYF
>TRBJ2-5|NA|NA|TRBV5-1
TGCGCCAGCAGCCAACCCTCCCAAGAGACCCAGTACTTC
CASSQPSQETQYF
>TRBJ1-2|NA|NA|TRBV13
TGTGCCAGCAGCTCCCGGACCAGTCTAGGCTACACCTTC
CASSSRTSLGYTF
>TRBJ1-1|once|NA|TRBV5-1
TGCGCCAGCAGCCGTGCAGGGTACACTGAAGCTTTCTTT
CASSRAGYTEAFF
>TRBJ1-1|NA|NA|TRBV5-1
TGCGCCAGCAGCTTGGCCACCACAGGGTCGGACGCTTTCTTT
CASSLATTGSDAFF
>TRBJ2-7|NA|NA|TRBV18
TGTGCCAGCTCACCGCAACAGGGATTCGCCTACGAGCAGTACTTC
CASSPQQGFAYEQYF
>TRBJ2-7|NA|NA|TRBV11-2
TGTGCCAGCAGCTTGACACCCGCCTCGGGTACCTACGAGCAGTACTTC
CASSLTPASGTYEQYF
>TRBJ1-2|NA|NA|TRBV4-1
TGCGCCAGCAGCCAAGTGTCTAACTATGGCTACACCTTC
CASSQVSNYGYTF
>TRBJ1-3|NA|TRBD1|TRBV6-5
TGTGCCAGCAGCCCAGCGAGGACAGGGAGTTACACCATATATTTT
CASSPARTGSYTIYF
>TRBJ1-2|NA|NA|TRBV10-1
TGCGCCAGCAGTGAGTCGGGGAGTCTTGGCTACACCTTC
CASSESGSLGYTF
>TRBJ2-7|NA|NA|TRBV27
TGTGCCAGCCCGACGTGGGAGTCGGTTGCCGAGCAGTACTTC
CASPTWESVAEQYF
>TRBJ1-1|NA|NA|TRBV12-3/TRBV12-4
TGTGCCAGCGGATCTCAGGGGCTTACTGAAGCTTTCTTT
CASGSQGLTEAFF
>TRBJ1-1|NA|NA|TRBV5-1
TGCGCCAGCAGCGTGGAAGGACGCCGGGACACTGAAGCTTTCTTT
CASSVEGRRDTEAFF
>TRBJ1-6|once|TRBD1|TRBV2
TGTGCCAGCAGTGATCTAGGGACAGGGGTGGGTTCACCCCTCCACTTT
CASSDLGTGVGSPLHF
>TRBJ2-3|NA|NA|TRBV11-3
TGTGCCAGCAGCTCAGGGGGACTTGGGGGTCCGGGGACAGATACGCAGTATTTT
CASSSGGLGGPGTDTQYF
>TRBJ2-5|NA|NA|TRBV5-1
TGCGCCAGCAGCTTGGCCGCGATGGGCAGGGGAGAGACCCAGTACTTC
CASSLAAMGRGETQYF
>TRBJ2-1|once|NA|TRBV12-3/TRBV12-4
TGTGCCAGCAGTCCCGAGCCTGGAGAGCAGTTCTTC
CASSPEPGEQFF
>TRBJ2-2|NA|TRBD1|TRBV7-9
TGTGCCAGCAGCCCCCAGGACAGGTCGAACACCGGGGAGCTGTTTTTT
CASSPQDRSNTGELFF
>TRBJ1-5|few|TRBD1|TRBV6-1
TGTGCCAGCAGTGAAGCAAAAGGGGGCAGTCAGCCCCAGCATTTT
CASSEAKGGSQPQHF
>TRBJ1-1|NA|TRBD1|TRBV11-2
TGTGCCAGCAGCCACCTCCTGACAGGGGAAACTGAAGCTTTCTTT
CASSHLLTGETEAFF
>TRBJ1-6|NA|NA|TRBV12-3/TRBV12-4
TGTGCCAGTTCGGTCTCCTATAATTCACCCCTCCACTTT
CASSVSYNSPLHF
>TRBJ1-5|NA|NA|TRBV7-8
TGTGCCAGCAGCTTAGTGGGTGGGTGGGACACCCTCGGCAATCAGCCCCAGCATTTT
CASSLVGGWDTLGNQPQHF
>TRBJ2-2|NA|TRBD2|TRBV5-6
TGTGCCAGCAGCTACCGGACTAGCGGGGGGCCCTCTCGCCTGTTTTTT
CASSYRTSGGPSRLFF
>TRBJ1-5|NA|NA|TRBV10-2
TGCGCCAGCAGTGAGGGGTCAGGTCAGCCCCAGCATTTT
CASSEGSGQPQHF
>TRBJ2-2|NA|NA|TRBV5-1
TGCGCCAGCAGCTTGCGTTCGACCGGGGAGCTGTTTTTT
CASSLRSTGELFF
>TRBJ2-2|NA|TRBD1|TRBV4-1
TGCGCCAGCAGCCAACCTCGGACAGGGGCTCACCGAGGCACCGGGGAGCTGTTTTTT
CASSQPRTGAHRGTGELFF
>TRBJ1-3|NA|NA|TRBV19
TGTGCCAGTAGTATGAGGGGTGTCGGCTCTGGAAACACCATATATTTT
CASSMRGVGSGNTIYF
>TRBJ1-1|NA|NA|TRBV7-2
TGTGCCAGCAGCTTATGGCTAGGGAACACTGAAGCTTTCTTT
CASSLWLGNTEAFF
>TRBJ2-1|NA|TRBD2|TRBV5-4
TGTGCCAGCAGCTTGGCCTTAAGGGGACTAGCGGGGGGAGCCAATGAGCAGTTCTTC
CASSLALRGLAGGANEQFF
>TRBJ2-3|NA|TRBD2|TRBV7-6
TGTGCCAGCAGCTTAGGAACTAGCGGGGGGCGCTATACGCAGTATTTT
CASSLGTSGGRYTQYF
>TRBJ2-7|few|NA|TRBV6-5
TGTGCCAGCAGTTACTTAGGAAATTGGCCCTACGAGCAGTACTTC
CASSYLGNWPYEQYF
>TRBJ2-7|NA|TRBD2|TRBV10-2
TGCGCCACCACCTTGGGCGGGGGCTCCTACGAGCAGTACTTC
CATTLGGGSYEQYF
>TRBJ1-2|NA|TRBD1|TRBV5-4
TGTGCCAGCAGTCAGGGACAGGAGAACTATGGCTACACCTTC
CASSQGQENYGYTF
>TRBJ2-3|NA|TRBD2|TRBV6-2/TRBV6-3
TGTGCCAGCAGCTCCGGACTAGCGGTTGGAGATACGCAGTATTTT
CASSSGLAVGDTQYF